This T cell receptor beta chain was captured by sequencing in a study of response to subunit inactivated influenza vaccine. Study observations and caveats: The authors proposed limited new T cell recruitment per seasonal influenza vaccination.

In TCRdb, the RT-PCR reads were re-called with MiXCR into one record per CDR3 protein. Counted here are about 530,000 distinct CDR3 sequences, over 10% occurring once; the ten biggest clones make up around 14%. Comments on this clonotype: Its antigen is still unknown.

The CDR3 runs 13 residues. V lost 5 bases and J 1 base, leaving 7 bases between the germline ends. Germline CDR1 SGHRS, CDR2 YFSETQ. The clonotype was recovered from a man aged 50-59 years who received an inactivated influenza vaccine. This sample comprised PBMCs from blood, obtained 45 days after vaccination. The rearrangement joins TRBV5-1 to TRBJ2-1; D is possibly TRBD2 (6 bases). In nucleotides, the CDR3 is TGCGCCAGCAGGGCGGGATCCTACAATGAGCAGTTCTTC. It codes for CASRAGSYNEQFF.